The 5 T cell receptor beta chains given below trace back to one sample, sequenced in a study of blood T cell repertoires in COVID-19. Clones were sequenced by immunoSEQ multiplex PCR, and TCRdb holds only the in-frame ones, with some missing. The sample lists 250,000 to 300,000 clones; roughly 88% were seen once. The source material was PBMCs or T cells enriched from blood (not recorded which). The receptors here all came from a woman aged 40 to 55 with acute COVID-19.

The chain recombines TRBV4-1 with TRBJ2-7; 8 bases fit TRBD1. The CDR3 spans 18 residues. Germline loops: CDR1 MGHRA, CDR2 YSYEKL. The trim removed 5 bases at V and 2 bases at J, leaving 17 bases unmatched. The DNA for the CDR3 is TGCGCCAGCAGCTTGCGGACAGGGCTCGAATGGGGTACCTACGAGCAGTACTTC. It codes for CASSLRTGLEWGTYEQYF.

The chain combines TRBV18 with TRBJ1-3; no firm D call. The germline gives CDR1 KGHSH, CDR2 LQKENI. Trimming left V 3 bases short and J 4 bases short, with 10 bases between. The CDR3 contains 14 residues. CDR3 region: CASSPVAEGNTIYF. DNA for the CDR3: TGTGCCAGCTCACCGGTGGCGGAAGGAAACACCATATATTTT.

The V call is TRBV6-2 or TRBV6-3, the J call TRBJ1-2, with D possibly TRBD1 on 6 matching bases. V was cut by 6 bases and J by 4 bases, with 9 bases left in between. From germline, CDR1 is MNHEY and CDR2 SVGEGT. This CDR3 has 12 amino acids. CDR3 region: CASSRTVYGYTF. The CDR3 nucleotides read TGTGCCAGCAGCAGGACAGTCTATGGCTACACCTTC.

The V call is TRBV30, the J call TRBJ1-5, with TRBD1 identical over 8 bases. The germline V gene encodes CDR1 GTSNPN and CDR2 SVGIG (reference sequence). With V trimmed by 3 bases and J by 8 bases, 6 bases remained unmatched. There are 13 residues in the CDR3. CDR3 amino acids: CAWSPGGFEPQHF. DNA for the CDR3: TGTGCCTGGAGCCCAGGGGGCTTTGAGCCCCAGCATTTT.

The chain has TRBV19 and TRBJ2-7; TRBD1 aligns across 8 bases. The CDR3 loop spans 13 amino acids. Germline trimming cut 8 bases from V and 3 bases from J; bases unmatched to any gene: 6. Germline V gene lookup returns CDR1 LNHDA and CDR2 SQIVND (reference sequence). CDR3 region: CASGNTGGYEQYF. The CDR3 nucleotides are TGTGCCAGTGGCAATACAGGGGGCTACGAGCAGTACTTC.